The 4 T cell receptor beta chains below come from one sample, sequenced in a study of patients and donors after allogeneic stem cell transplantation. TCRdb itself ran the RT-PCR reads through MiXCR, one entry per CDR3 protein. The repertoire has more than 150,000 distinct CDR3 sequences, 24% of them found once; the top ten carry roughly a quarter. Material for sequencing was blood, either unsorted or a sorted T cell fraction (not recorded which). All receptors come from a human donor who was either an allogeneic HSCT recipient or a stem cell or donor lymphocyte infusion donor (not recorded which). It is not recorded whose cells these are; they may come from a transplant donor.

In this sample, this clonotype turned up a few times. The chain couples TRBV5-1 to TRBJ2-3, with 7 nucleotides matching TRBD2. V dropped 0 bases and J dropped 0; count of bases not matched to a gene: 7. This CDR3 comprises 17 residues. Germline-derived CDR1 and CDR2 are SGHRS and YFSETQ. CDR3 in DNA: TGCGCCAGCAGCTTGGCCACGGGACTAATTAGCACAGATACGCAGTATTTT. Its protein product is CASSLATGLISTDTQYF.

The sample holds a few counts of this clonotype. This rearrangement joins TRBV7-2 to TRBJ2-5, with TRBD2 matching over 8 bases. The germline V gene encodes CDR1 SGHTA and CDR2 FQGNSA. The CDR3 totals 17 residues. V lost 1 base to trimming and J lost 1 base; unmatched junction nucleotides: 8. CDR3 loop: CASSLDLSGSSQETQYF. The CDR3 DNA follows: TGTGCCAGCAGCTTAGATCTGAGCGGGAGTTCCCAAGAGACCCAGTACTTC.

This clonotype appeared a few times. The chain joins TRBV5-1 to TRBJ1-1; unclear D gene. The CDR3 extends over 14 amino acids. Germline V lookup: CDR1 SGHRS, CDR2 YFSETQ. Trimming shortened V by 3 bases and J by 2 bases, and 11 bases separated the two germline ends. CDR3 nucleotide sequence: TGCGCCAGCAGCTCCAGGACGGCAAACACTGAAGCTTTCTTT. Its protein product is CASSSRTANTEAFF.

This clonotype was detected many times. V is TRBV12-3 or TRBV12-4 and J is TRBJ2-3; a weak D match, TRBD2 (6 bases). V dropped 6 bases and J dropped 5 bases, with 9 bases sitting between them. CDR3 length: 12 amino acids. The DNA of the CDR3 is TGTGCCAGCAGCTTGGGGGGAGATACGCAGTATTTT. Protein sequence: CASSLGGDTQYF.